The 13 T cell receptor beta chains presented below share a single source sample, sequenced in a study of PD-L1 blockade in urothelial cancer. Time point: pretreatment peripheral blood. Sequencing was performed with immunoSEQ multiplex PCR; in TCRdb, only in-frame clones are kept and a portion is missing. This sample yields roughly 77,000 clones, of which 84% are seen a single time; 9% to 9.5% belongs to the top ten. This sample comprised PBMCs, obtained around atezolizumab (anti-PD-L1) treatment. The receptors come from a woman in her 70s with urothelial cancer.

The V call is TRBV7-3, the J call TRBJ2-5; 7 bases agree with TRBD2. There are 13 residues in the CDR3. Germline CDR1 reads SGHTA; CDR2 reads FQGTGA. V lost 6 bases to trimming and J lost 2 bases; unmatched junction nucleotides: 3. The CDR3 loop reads CASSRTRQETQYF. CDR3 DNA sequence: TGTGCCAGCAGTCGGACTAGACAAGAGACCCAGTACTTC.

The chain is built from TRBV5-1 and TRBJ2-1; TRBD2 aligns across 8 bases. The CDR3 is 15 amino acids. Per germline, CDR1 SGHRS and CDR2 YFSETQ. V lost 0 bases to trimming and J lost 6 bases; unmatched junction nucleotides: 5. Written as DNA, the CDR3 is TGCGCCAGCAGCTTGGGGACTAGCAGTTCCAATGAGCAGTTCTTC. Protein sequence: CASSLGTSSSNEQFF.

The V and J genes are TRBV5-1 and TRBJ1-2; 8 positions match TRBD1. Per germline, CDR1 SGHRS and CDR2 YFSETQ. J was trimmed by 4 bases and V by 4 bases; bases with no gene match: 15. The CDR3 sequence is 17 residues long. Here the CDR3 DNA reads TGCGCCAGCAGCGGAATTTTGCAGGGGGCGCTTGGCTATGGCTACACCTTC. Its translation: CASSGILQGALGYGYTF.

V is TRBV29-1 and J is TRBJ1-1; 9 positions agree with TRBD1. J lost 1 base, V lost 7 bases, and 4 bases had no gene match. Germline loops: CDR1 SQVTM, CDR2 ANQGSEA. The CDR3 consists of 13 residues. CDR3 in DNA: TGCAGCGGTGACAGGGGGACGAACACTGAAGCTTTCTTT. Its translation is CSGDRGTNTEAFF.

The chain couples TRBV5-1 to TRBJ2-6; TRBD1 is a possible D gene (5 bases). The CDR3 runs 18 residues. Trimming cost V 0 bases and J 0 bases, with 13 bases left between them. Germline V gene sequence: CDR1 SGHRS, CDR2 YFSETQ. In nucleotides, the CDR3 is TGCGCCAGCAGCTTGGTGGGCGGACATATCTCTGGGGCCAACGTCCTGACTTTC. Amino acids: CASSLVGGHISGANVLTF. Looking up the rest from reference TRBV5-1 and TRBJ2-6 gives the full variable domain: KAGVTQTPRYLIKTRGQQVTLSCSPISGHRSVSWYQQTPGQGLQFLFEYFSETQRNKGNFPGRFSGRQFSNSRSEMNVSTLELGDSALYLCASSLVGGHISGANVLTFGAGSRLTVL.

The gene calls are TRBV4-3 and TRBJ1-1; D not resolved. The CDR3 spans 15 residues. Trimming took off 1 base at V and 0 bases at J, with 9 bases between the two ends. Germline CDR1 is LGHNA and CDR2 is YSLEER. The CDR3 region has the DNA TGCGCCAGCAGCCAAGGTAGAATCATGAACACTGAAGCTTTCTTT. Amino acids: CASSQGRIMNTEAFF.

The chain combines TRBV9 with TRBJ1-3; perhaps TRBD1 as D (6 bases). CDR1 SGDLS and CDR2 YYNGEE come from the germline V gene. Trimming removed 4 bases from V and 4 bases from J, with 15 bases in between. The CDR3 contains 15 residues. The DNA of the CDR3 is TGTGCCAGCAGCAGAAACAGGGAATCCGGAAACACCATATATTTT. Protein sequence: CASSRNRESGNTIYF. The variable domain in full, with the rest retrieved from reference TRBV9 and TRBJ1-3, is DSGVTQTPKHLITATGQRVTLRCSPRSGDLSVYWYQQSLDQGLQFLIQYYNGEERAKGNILERFSAQQFPDLHSELNLSSLELGDSALYFCASSRNRESGNTIYFGEGSWLTVV.

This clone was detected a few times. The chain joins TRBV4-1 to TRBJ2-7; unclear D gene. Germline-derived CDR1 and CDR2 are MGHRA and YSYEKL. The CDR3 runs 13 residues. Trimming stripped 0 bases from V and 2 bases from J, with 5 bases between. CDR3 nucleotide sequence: TGCGCCAGCAGCCAAGATCTTCCCTACGAGCAGTACTTC. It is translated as CASSQDLPYEQYF.

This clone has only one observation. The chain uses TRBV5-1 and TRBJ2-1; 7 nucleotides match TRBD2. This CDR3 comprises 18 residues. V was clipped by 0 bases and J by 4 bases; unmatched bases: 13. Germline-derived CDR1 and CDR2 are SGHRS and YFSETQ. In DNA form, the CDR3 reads TGCGCCAGCAGCTTGGTTGGCGGGAGTGATCCGATTTACAATGAGCAGTTCTTC. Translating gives CASSLVGGSDPIYNEQFF.

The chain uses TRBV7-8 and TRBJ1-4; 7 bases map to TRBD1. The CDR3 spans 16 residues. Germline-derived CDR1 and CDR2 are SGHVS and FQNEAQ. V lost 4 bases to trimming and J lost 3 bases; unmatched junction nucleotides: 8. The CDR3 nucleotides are TGTGCCAGCAGCTCCCAGGGTGGGACAGCTAATGAAAAACTGTTTTTT. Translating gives CASSSQGGTANEKLFF.

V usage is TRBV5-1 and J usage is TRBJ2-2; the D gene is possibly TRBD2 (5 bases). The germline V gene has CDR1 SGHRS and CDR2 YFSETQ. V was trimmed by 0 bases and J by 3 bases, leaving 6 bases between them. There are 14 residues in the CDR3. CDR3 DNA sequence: TGCGCCAGCAGCTTGGACGGGGACACCGGGGAGCTGTTTTTT. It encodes CASSLDGDTGELFF.

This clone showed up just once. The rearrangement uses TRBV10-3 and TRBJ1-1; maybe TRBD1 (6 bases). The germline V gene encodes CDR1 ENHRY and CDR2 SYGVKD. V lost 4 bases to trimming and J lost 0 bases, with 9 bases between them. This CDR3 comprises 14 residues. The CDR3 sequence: CAISGQDLNTEAFF. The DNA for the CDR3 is TGTGCCATCAGTGGACAGGACCTGAACACTGAAGCTTTCTTT.

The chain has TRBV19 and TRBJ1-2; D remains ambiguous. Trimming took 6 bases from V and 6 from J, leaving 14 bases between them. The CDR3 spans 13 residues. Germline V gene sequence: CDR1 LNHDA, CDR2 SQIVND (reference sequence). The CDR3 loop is CASRTSQRDGYTF. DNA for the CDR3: TGTGCCAGTAGAACATCGCAGCGGGATGGCTACACCTTC.